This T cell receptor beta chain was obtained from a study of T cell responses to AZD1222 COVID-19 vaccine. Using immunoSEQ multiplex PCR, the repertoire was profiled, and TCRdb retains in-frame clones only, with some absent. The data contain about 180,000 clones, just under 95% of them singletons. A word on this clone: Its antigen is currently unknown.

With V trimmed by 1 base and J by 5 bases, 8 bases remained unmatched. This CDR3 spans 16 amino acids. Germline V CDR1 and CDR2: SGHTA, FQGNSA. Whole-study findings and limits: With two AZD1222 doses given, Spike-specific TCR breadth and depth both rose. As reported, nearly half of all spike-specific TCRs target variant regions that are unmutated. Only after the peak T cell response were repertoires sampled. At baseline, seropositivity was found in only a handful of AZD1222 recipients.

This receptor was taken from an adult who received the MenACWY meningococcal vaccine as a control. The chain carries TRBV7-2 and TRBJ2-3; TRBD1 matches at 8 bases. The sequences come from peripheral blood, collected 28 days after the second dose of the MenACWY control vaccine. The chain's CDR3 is CASSLVRQGWGDTQYF. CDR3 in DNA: TGTGCCAGCAGCTTAGTTAGACAGGGGTGGGGAGATACGCAGTATTTT. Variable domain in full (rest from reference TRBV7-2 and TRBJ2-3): GAGVSQSPSNKVTEKGKDVELRCDPISGHTALYWYRQSLGQGLEFLIYFQGNSAPDKSGLPSDRFSAERTGGSVSTLTIQRTQQEDSAVYLCASSLVRQGWGDTQYFGPGTRLTVL.